The entry below gives a single T cell receptor (beta chain) sequence along with its context. The target antigen is unknown. One tube held mixed TRB-A and TRB-B primer pools for touch-down PCR. From the multiplex PCR reads, TCRdb lists one entry per CDR3 protein and no DNA. The clone table shows several thousand distinct CDR3 sequences, with the ten largest holding 18%. The data stem from a study of T cell clusters in autoimmune cytopenias. Study-wide background: The median distinct TRB clonotype count was a few thousand per sample, from a median roughly 47,000 reads. Study results and limitations: No experiment has yet validated the function of the T cell clusters defined in silico.

Each sample's input was about 270 ng genomic DNA, 30,000 to 45,000 genome equivalents. These data were likewise used in another study, on T cell repertoires in aging, cancer and after chemotherapy. That source adds: Donors were grouped into six age bands spanning 30 or younger through 70 or older. Healthy donors lost TCR diversity with age mainly through richness, cancer patients through richness and evenness.

Sequencing input: peripheral blood. This clonotype was sampled from a human donor in good health.

The CDR3 spells CAISGLGGNEQFF. V is TRBV10-3 and J is TRBJ2-1; TCRdb selects TRBD1, and the lack of DNA leaves this call unchecked. Germline V gives CDR1 ENHRY, CDR2 SYGVKD. The CDR3 is 13 residues long.